This paragraph reports one T cell receptor beta chain. V gave up 7 bases and J gave up 7 bases, with 17 bases separating them. Per germline, CDR1 MNHNS and CDR2 SASEGT. The CDR3 spans 14 residues. The table came from immunoSEQ multiplex PCR; TCRdb's copy has only in-frame clones and leaves some out. The profile shows 73,000 or so clones, about 90% of them singletons. The data stem from a study of T cell changes during pregnancy in multiple sclerosis. This chain links TRBV6-1 with TRBJ1-5; D is perhaps TRBD1 (5 bases). The sequence came from a female donor with multiple sclerosis, enrolled in a pregnancy study. Sample: peripheral blood, taken in the second trimester of pregnancy. The CDR3 here is CASINPTDHQPQHF. The CDR3 nucleotides read TGTGCCAGCATAAATCCGACAGATCACCAGCCCCAGCATTTT.